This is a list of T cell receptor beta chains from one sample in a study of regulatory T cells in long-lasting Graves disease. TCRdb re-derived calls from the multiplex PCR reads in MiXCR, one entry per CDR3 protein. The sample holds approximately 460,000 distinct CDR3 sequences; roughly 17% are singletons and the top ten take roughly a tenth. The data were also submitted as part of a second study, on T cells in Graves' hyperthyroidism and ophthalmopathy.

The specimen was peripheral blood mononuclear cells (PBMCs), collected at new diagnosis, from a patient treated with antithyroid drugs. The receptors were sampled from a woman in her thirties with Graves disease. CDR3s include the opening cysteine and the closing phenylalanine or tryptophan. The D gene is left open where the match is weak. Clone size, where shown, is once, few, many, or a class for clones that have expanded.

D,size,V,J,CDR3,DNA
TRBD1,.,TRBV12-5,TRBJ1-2,CASGLETGVPRGYTF,TGTGCTAGTGGACTCGAGACAGGGGTACCCCGTGGCTACACCTTC
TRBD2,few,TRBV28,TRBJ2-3,CASRTLPSSGRTDTQYF,TGTGCCAGCAGGACCCTCCCCTCTAGCGGACGTACAGATACGCAGTATTTT
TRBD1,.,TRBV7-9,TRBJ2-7,CASSLADRGQCF,TGTGCCAGCAGCTTAGCGGACAGGGGGCAGTGCTTC
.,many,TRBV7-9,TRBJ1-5,CASSLVSGGSVNQPQHF,TGTGCCAGCAGTCTCGTTTCGGGGGGCTCGGTCAATCAGCCCCAGCATTTT
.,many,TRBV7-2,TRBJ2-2,CASSHLSGELFF,TGTGCCAGCAGCCACTTATCGGGGGAGCTGTTTTTT
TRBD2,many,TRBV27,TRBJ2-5,CASSLLLGAGGVETQYF,TGTGCCAGCAGTTTACTGTTAGGAGCGGGAGGAGTAGAGACCCAGTACTTC
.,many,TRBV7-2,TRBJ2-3,CASSLAPGGGTDTQYF,TGTGCCAGCAGCTTAGCTCCAGGGGGGGGCACAGATACGCAGTATTTT
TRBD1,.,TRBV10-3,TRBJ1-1,CAIMMDRGETEAFF,TGTGCCATCATGATGGACAGGGGAGAAACTGAAGCTTTCTTT
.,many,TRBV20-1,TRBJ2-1,CSARSTASGFYNEQFF,TGCAGTGCTAGATCTACTGCTAGTGGTTTCTACAATGAGCAGTTCTTC
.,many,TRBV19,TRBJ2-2,CASSIGPPGELFF,TGTGCCAGTAGTATCGGGCCTCCCGGGGAGCTGTTTTTT
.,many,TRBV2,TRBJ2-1,CASRGATPGTSRARGRYNEQFF,TGTGCCAGCAGGGGGGCAACGCCCGGGACCTCAAGGGCCAGGGGCCGATACAATGAGCAGTTCTTC
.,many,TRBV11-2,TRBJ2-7,CASSLDGVIPHF,TGTGCCAGCAGCTTAGATGGGGTTATCCCCCACTTC
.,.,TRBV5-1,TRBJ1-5,CASGPGTNQPQHF,TGCGCCAGCGGCCCCGGGACGAATCAGCCCCAGCATTTT
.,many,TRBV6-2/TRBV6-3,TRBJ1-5,CASSWGGSDQPQHF,TGTGCCAGCAGCTGGGGCGGCAGCGATCAGCCCCAGCATTTT
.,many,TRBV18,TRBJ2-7,CASSPMTVSYEQYF,TGTGCCAGCTCACCAATGACAGTTTCCTACGAGCAGTACTTC
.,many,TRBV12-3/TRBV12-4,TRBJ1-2,CASSFFLWVRRKPRDYGYTF,TGTGCCAGCAGTTTTTTCCTTTGGGTCAGGAGGAAACCTCGGGACTATGGCTACACCTTC
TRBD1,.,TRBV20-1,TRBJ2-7,CSAAGTGGNEQYF,TGCAGTGCTGCCGGGACAGGGGGGAACGAGCAGTACTTC
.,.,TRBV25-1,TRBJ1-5,CASSEAVGQGVDQPQHF,TGTGCCAGCAGTGAAGCTGTGGGGCAGGGAGTGGACCAGCCCCAGCATTTT
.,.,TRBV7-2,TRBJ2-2,CASGRDHSTGELFF,TGTGCCAGCGGCCGGGACCATAGCACCGGGGAGCTGTTTTTT
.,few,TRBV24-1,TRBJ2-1,CATSEPDIGQFF,TGTGCCACCAGTGAGCCGGACATCGGACAGTTCTTC
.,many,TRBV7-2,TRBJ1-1,CASSLDRVNTEAFF,TGTGCCAGCAGCTTAGATCGGGTGAACACTGAAGCTTTCTTT
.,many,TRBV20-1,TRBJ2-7,CSARPGGTYEQYF,TGCAGTGCTAGACCGGGCGGGACCTACGAGCAGTACTTC
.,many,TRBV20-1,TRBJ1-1,CSAVRGGANTEAFF,TGCAGTGCTGTCAGGGGAGGGGCGAACACTGAAGCTTTCTTT
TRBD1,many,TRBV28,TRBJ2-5,CASSFGTRQGETQYF,TGTGCCAGCAGTTTCGGGACTCGACAGGGGGAGACCCAGTACTTC
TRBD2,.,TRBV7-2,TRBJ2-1,CASSFGLADEQFF,TGTGCCAGCAGCTTCGGACTAGCGGATGAGCAGTTCTTC
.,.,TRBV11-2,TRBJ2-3,CASSDPAGTQYF,TGTGCCAGCAGTGACCCCGCCGGCACGCAGTATTTT
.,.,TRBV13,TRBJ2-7,CASSPDPGQPPEQYF,TGTGCCAGCAGCCCAGACCCCGGCCAGCCCCCCGAGCAGTACTTC
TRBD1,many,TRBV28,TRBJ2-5,CASTSRLGTGGGQETQYF,TGTGCCAGCACCTCCCGGCTGGGGACAGGGGGCGGTCAAGAGACCCAGTACTTC
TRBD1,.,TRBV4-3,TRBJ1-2,CASSQAGQGYGYTF,TGCGCCAGCAGCCAAGCGGGACAGGGCTATGGCTACACCTTC
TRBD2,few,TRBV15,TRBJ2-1,CATSTLGLAGGYNEQFF,TGTGCCACCAGCACCCTCGGACTAGCGGGAGGCTACAATGAGCAGTTCTTC
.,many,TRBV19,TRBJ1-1,CASSILLGLGTEAFF,TGTGCCAGTAGTATACTGCTGGGGTTGGGCACTGAAGCTTTCTTT
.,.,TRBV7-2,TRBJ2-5,CASSRAKETQYF,TGTGCCAGCAGCAGGGCCAAAGAGACCCAGTACTTC
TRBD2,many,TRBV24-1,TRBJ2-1,CATSDLTSGLNEQFF,TGTGCCACCAGTGATTTGACTAGCGGGCTCAATGAGCAGTTCTTC
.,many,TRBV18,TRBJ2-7,CASSPTGNEQYF,TGTGCCAGCTCACCCACAGGGAACGAGCAGTACTTC
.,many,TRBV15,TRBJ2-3,CATSRESTDTQYF,TGTGCCACCAGCAGGGAAAGCACAGATACGCAGTATTTT
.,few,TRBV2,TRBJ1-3,CASSAFVGRTGNTIYF,TGTGCCAGCAGTGCCTTTGTGGGGAGAACTGGAAACACCATATATTTT
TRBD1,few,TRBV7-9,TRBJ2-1,CASRSGRDRGYNEQFF,TGTGCCAGCAGGAGTGGCCGGGACAGGGGCTACAATGAGCAGTTCTTC
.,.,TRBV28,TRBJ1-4,CASSLLSSAGPAYEKLFF,TGTGCCAGCAGTTTGTTATCGTCGGCAGGGCCAGCGTATGAAAAACTGTTTTTT
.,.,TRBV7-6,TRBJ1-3,CASSSAARAGGNTIYF,TGTGCCAGCAGCTCCGCAGCGAGGGCCGGTGGAAACACCATATATTTT
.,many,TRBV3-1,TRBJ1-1,CASSHLENTEAFF,TGTGCCAGCAGCCACCTCGAGAACACTGAAGCTTTCTTT
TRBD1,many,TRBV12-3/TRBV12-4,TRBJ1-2,CASSSPGQGPGLYGYTF,TGTGCCAGCAGTTCCCCGGGACAGGGGCCAGGTCTCTATGGCTACACCTTC
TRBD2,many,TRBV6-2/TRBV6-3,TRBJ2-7,CASSYVGSGSLWQYF,TGTGCCAGCAGTTATGTCGGTAGCGGGAGCCTTTGGCAGTACTTC